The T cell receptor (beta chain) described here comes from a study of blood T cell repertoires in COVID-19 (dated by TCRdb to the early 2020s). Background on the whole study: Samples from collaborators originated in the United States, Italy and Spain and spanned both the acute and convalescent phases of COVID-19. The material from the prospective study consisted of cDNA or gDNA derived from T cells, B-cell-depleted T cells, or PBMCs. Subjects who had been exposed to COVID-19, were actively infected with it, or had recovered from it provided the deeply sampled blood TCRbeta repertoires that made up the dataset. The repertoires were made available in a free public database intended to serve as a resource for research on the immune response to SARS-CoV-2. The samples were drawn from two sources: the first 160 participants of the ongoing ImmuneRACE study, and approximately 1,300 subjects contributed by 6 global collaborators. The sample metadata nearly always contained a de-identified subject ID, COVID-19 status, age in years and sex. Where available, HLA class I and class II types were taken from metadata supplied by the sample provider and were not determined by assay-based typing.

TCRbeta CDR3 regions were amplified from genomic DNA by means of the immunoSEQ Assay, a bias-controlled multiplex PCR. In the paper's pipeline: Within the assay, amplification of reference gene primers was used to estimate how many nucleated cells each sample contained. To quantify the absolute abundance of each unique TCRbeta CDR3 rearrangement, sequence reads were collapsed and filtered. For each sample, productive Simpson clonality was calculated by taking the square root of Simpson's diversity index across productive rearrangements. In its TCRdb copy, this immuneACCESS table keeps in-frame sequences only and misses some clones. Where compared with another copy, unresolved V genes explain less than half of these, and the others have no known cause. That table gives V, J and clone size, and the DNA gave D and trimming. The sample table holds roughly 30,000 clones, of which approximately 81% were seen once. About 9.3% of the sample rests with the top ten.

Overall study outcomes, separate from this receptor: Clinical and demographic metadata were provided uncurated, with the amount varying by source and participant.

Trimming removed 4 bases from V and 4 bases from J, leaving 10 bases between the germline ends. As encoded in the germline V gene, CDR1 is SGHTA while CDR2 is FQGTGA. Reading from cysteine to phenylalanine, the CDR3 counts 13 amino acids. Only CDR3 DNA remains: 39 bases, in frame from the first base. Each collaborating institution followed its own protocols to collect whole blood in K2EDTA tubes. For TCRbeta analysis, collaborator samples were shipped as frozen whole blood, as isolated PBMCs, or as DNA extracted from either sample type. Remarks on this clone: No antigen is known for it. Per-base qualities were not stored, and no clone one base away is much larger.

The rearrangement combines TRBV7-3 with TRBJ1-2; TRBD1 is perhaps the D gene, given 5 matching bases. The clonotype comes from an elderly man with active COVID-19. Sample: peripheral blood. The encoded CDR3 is CASSSDSFYGYTF. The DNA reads TGTGCCAGCAGCTCCGACAGCTTCTATGGCTACACCTTC.